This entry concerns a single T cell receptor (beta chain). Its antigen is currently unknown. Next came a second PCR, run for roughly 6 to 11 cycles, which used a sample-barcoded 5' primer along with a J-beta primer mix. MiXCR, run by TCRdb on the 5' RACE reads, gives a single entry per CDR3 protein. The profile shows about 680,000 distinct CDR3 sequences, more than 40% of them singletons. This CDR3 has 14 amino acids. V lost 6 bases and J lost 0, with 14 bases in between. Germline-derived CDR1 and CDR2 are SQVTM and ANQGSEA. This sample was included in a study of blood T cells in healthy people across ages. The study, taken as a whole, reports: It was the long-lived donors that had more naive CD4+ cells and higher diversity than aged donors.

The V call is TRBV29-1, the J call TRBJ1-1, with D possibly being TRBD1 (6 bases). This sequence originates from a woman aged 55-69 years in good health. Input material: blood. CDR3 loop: CSVTSGTLNTEAFF. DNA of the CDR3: TGCAGCGTCACCTCCGGGACATTGAACACTGAAGCTTTCTTT.